This TCR beta chain was profiled in a study of blood T cells in healthy people across ages. Whole-study context: With template switching, about one barcoded beta molecule was captured per two T cells.

Total RNA, at least 6 micrograms per sample, came from PBMCs. This clonotype has a handful of counts. Its antigen is unknown. With a J-beta primer mix and a sample-barcoded 5' primer, a second PCR ran about 7 to 12 cycles. Each cDNA molecule carried a tag from a template-switch adaptor that contained 12 random nucleotides. TCRdb itself ran the 5' RACE reads through MiXCR, one entry per CDR3 protein. The sample records some 1.8 million distinct CDR3 sequences, about two fifths being singletons. The V end was cut by 6 bases, the J end by 3 bases, with 15 bases between. The CDR3 runs 14 residues. Germline V gene lookup returns CDR1 LGHDT and CDR2 YNNKEL (reference sequence). Study conclusions and caveats: Per million T cells, TCR beta diversity dropped roughly linearly as age increased.

The genes are TRBV3-1 and TRBJ2-7; D might be TRBD2 (5 bases). The TCR sequence derives from a human donor in good health. Sequencing was done on a sample of blood. CDR3 sequence reads: CASSRESGYYEQYF. In DNA form, the CDR3 reads TGTGCCAGCAGTCGTGAATCGGGGTACTACGAGCAGTACTTC.